The 10 T cell receptor beta chains below all came from one sample that was sequenced in a study of technical replicates of blood from several donors. The table came from immunoSEQ multiplex PCR; TCRdb's copy has only in-frame clones and leaves some out. The sample has more than 90,000 clones; roughly 95% are singletons. Sequencing was done on a sample of T cells isolated from PBMCs. These receptors originate from a human donor in good health.

The rearrangement links TRBV7-3 to TRBJ2-7; D is possibly TRBD1 (6 bases). The V end was cut by 4 bases, the J end by 4 bases, with 11 bases between. Germline values: CDR1 SGHTA, CDR2 FQGTGA. This CDR3 region has 13 residues. CDR3 region: CASSSGQPYEQYF. DNA of the CDR3: TGTGCCAGCAGCTCTGGACAGCCTTACGAGCAGTACTTC.

This chain joins TRBV11-3 and TRBJ2-3; possibly TRBD1 for D (6 bases). The germline V gene has CDR1 SGHNT and CDR2 YENEEA. The CDR3 contains 14 residues. Trimming took off 5 bases at V and 7 bases at J, with 16 bases between the two ends. The CDR3 sequence: CASSLPQQGNTQYF. CDR3 DNA: TGTGCCAGCAGCCTCCCCCAACAGGGTAATACGCAGTATTTT.

This chain joins TRBV6-1 and TRBJ2-5; D possibly corresponds to TRBD1 (5 bases). The V gene lost 2 bases and the J gene lost 3 bases, with 10 bases spanning the gap. CDR3 length: 14 amino acids. Germline CDR1 MNHNS, CDR2 SASEGT. Written as DNA, the CDR3 is TGTGCCAGCAGTGAATATGGGGCGGAAGAGACCCAGTACTTC. This sequence encodes CASSEYGAEETQYF.

The V call is TRBV5-8, the J call TRBJ2-7; TRBD2 agrees at 7 bases. In germline, CDR1 is SGHTS, CDR2 YDEGEE. Trimming took 3 bases from V and 3 from J; bases not matched to a gene: 6. The CDR3 spans 14 residues. CDR3 DNA: TGTGCCAGCAGCTGGGACGGGGGGAACTACGAGCAGTACTTC. Translation: CASSWDGGNYEQYF.

This rearrangement joins TRBV28 to TRBJ1-5; D gene unclear. Trimming took 5 bases from V and 0 from J, leaving 11 bases between them. The CDR3 extends over 15 amino acids. From germline, CDR1 is MDHEN and CDR2 SYDVKM. DNA of the CDR3: TGTGCCAGCAGTCGGGGAGGTAATAGCAATCAGCCCCAGCATTTT. It codes for CASSRGGNSNQPQHF.

The chain couples TRBV7-3 to TRBJ1-2; no reliable D call. V shed 5 bases and J shed 0 bases, with 4 bases lying between them. The CDR3 has 12 amino acids. Germline loops: CDR1 SGHTA, CDR2 FQGTGA. The CDR3 is CASSTANYGYTF. In DNA form, the CDR3 reads TGTGCCAGCAGCACTGCTAACTATGGCTACACCTTC. The whole variable domain, remainder taken from reference TRBV7-3 and TRBJ1-2, is GAGVSQTPSNKVTEKGKYVELRCDPISGHTALYWYRQSLGQGPEFLIYFQGTGAADDSGLPNDRFFAVRPEGSVSTLKIQRTERGDSAVYLCASSTANYGYTFGSGTRLTVV.

The chain employs TRBV2 and TRBJ2-2, with D unclear. CDR3 size: 16 residues. Germline V CDR1 and CDR2: SNHLY, FYNNEI. V lost 4 bases to trimming and J lost 1 base, with 13 bases between them. The CDR3 reads CASSGVFTVNTGELFF. CDR3 nucleotides: TGTGCCAGCAGTGGGGTCTTTACAGTGAACACCGGGGAGCTGTTTTTT.

The chain joins TRBV9 to TRBJ1-1, with TRBD1 identical over 12 bases. This CDR3 is built from 17 residues. Germline CDR1 and CDR2: SGDLS and YYNGEE. With 0 bases clipped from V and 3 bases from J, the junction kept 6 bases outside the gene matches. The CDR3 is CASSVEGQGAQDTEAFF. The CDR3 DNA reads TGTGCCAGCAGCGTAGAGGGACAGGGGGCGCAAGACACTGAAGCTTTCTTT.

The chain has TRBV2 and TRBJ1-2, with D possibly being TRBD1 (5 bases). There are 14 residues in the CDR3. The germline V and J ends were trimmed by 4 bases and 4 bases, with 13 bases remaining between them. Germline loops: CDR1 SNHLY, CDR2 FYNNEI. CDR3 nucleotide sequence: TGTGCCAGCAGTGGACAGATGGCGGCCTATGGCTACACCTTC. Translation gives CASSGQMAAYGYTF.

The gene calls are TRBV7-9 and TRBJ2-1; D possibly corresponds to TRBD1 (5 bases). Germline CDR1 is SEHNR and CDR2 is FQNEAQ (reference sequence). V gave up 1 base and J gave up 6 bases, with 7 bases separating them. The CDR3 extends over 13 amino acids. The CDR3 DNA reads as TGTGCCAGCAGCTTAGGACAGCTCAATGAGCAGTTCTTC. Protein sequence: CASSLGQLNEQFF.